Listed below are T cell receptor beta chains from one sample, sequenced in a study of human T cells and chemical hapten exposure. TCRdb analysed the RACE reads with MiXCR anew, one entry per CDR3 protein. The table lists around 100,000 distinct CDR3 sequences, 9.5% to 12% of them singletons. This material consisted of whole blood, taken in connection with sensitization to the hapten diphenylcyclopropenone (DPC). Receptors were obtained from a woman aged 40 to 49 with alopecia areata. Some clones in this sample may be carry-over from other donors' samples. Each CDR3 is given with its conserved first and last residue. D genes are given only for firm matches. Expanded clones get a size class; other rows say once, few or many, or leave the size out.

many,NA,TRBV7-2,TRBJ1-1,TGTGCCAGCAGCTACGGCCTGACCACTGAAGCTTTCTTT,CASSYGLTTEAFF
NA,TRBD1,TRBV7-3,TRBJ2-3,TGTGCCAGCAGCTTAATATCGGGACAGGGGGACACAGATACGCAGTATTTT,CASSLISGQGDTDTQYF
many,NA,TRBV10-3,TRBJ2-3,TGTGCCATCAGTGAGTCCAGAGACACAGATACGCAGTATTTT,CAISESRDTDTQYF
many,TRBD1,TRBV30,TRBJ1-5,TGTGCCTGGAGTCCAGGGGGCGGCAATCAGCCCCAGCATTTT,CAWSPGGGNQPQHF
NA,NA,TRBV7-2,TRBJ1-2,TGTGCCAGCAGCTTCCGGGACGGAGACTATGGCTACACCTTC,CASSFRDGDYGYTF
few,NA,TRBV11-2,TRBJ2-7,TGTGCCAGCAGCTCGTCCTTAGGATACGAGCAGTACTTC,CASSSSLGYEQYF
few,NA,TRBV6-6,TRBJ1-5,TGTGCCAGCAGTCCCGGGCCCGAGCCCCAGCATTTT,CASSPGPEPQHF
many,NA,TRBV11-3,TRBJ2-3,TGTGCCAGCGGACTTATGGATACAGATACGCAGTATTTT,CASGLMDTDTQYF
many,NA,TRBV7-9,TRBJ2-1,TGTGCCAGCAGCTTAGTCTACAATGAGCAGTTCTTC,CASSLVYNEQFF
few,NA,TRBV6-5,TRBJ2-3,TGTGCCAGCACCCAAGGAGGCCGGCAGTATTTT,CASTQGGRQYF
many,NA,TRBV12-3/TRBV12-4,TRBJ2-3,TGTGCCAGCAGTTTTATGCGGGGCACAGATACGCAGTATTTT,CASSFMRGTDTQYF
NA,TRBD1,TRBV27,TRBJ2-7,TGTGCCAGCAGTTTATTAGGACAGGGGGGGTACGAGCAGTACTTC,CASSLLGQGGYEQYF
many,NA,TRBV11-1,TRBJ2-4,TGTGCCAGCAGCTTAAAGTCGGGGGGCCGGCAGTCGATTCAGTACTTC,CASSLKSGGRQSIQYF
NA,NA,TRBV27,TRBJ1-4,TGTGCCAGCAGTCCCCTCCGTACGGGTGAAAAACTGTTTTTT,CASSPLRTGEKLFF
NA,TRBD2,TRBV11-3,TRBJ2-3,TGTGCCAGCAGCTTAGATGGGCCCCGGCTAGCGGGGGATTCAGATACGCAGTATTTT,CASSLDGPRLAGDSDTQYF
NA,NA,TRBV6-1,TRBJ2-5,TGTGCCAGCAGTGAACAATCTGGGGGAGTCCGAGAGACCCAGTACTTC,CASSEQSGGVRETQYF
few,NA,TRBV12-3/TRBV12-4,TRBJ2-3,TGTGCCAGCAGTTTTAGCAGGGCCCAGAGCACAGATACGCAGTATTTT,CASSFSRAQSTDTQYF
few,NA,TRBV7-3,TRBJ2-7,TGTGCCAGCAGCCAAGATTCGGGGACTCAGTACTTC,CASSQDSGTQYF
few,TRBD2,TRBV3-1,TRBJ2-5,TGTGCCAGCAGCCAGGGGACTAAAGTCGGCGGAGAGACCCAGTACTTC,CASSQGTKVGGETQYF
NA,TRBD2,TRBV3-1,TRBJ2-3,TGTGCCAGCAGCCAGGGACTAGAGGCAGATACGCAGTATTTT,CASSQGLEADTQYF
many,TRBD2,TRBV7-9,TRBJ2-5,TGTGCCAGCAGCGACCGGACTAGCGGAGAGACCCAGTACTTC,CASSDRTSGETQYF
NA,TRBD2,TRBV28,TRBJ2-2,TGTGCCACCACCCTTAGCGGGCCACCGAACACCGGGGAGCTGTTTTTT,CATTLSGPPNTGELFF
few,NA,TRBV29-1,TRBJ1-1,TGCAGCGTCCAGGCCTACAGGAACACTGAAGCTTTCTTT,CSVQAYRNTEAFF
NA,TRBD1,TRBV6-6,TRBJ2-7,TGTGCCAGCAGCTTGACAGGGCCCCAATTGGAGCAGTACTTC,CASSLTGPQLEQYF
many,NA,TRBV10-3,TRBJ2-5,TGTGCCACCGCGAGGGGTAAAGAGACCCAGTACTTC,CATARGKETQYF
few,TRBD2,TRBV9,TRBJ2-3,TGTGCCAGCGGCCCCCGGGCTAGCGGGAGGAGAGATACGCAGTATTTT,CASGPRASGRRDTQYF
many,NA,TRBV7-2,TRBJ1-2,TGTGCCAGCAGCTTAGGCCCCTTGGATGGCTACACCTTC,CASSLGPLDGYTF
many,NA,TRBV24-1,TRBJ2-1,TGTGCCACCAGTGGCGGAGAAACCGGGACCAGGAACCACAATGAGCAGTTCTTC,CATSGGETGTRNHNEQFF
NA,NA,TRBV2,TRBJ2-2,TGTGCCAGCAGGATCGGGGTGGGGTTGTTTTTT,CASRIGVGLFF
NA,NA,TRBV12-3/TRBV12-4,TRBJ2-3,TGTGCCGGAAGCCGGGGAGATACGCAGTATTTT,CAGSRGDTQYF
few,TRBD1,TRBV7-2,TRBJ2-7,TGTGCCAGCAGCTTGGGCCTCAGGGGACAGCACTACGAGCAGTACTTC,CASSLGLRGQHYEQYF
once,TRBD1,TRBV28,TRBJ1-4,TGTGCCAGCAGTAGACCAGTTTACGGGACAGGACTGTTTTTT,CASSRPVYGTGLFF
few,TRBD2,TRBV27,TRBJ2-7,TGTGCCAGCAGTCCCTGGACTAGCGGTGCCGAGCAGTACTTC,CASSPWTSGAEQYF
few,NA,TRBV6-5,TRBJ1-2,TGTGCCAGCAGTTACATCCAGGGCTTTCAAGCCCATGGCTACACCTTC,CASSYIQGFQAHGYTF
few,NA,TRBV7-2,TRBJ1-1,TGTGCCAGCAGCCCCGGCGGCTCGAACACTGAAGCTTTCTTT,CASSPGGSNTEAFF